This note documents a single T cell receptor beta chain sequence. These data originate in a study of blood T cell repertoires in COVID-19. About the research overall: Some COVID-19 samples were acute and others convalescent; all came from the United States, Italy and Spain. PBMCs, B-cell-depleted T cells, or T cells were the source of the cDNA or gDNA that made up the material.

CDR1 and CDR2 (germline): MGHDK, SYGVNS. J lost 5 bases, V lost 4 bases, and 18 bases had no gene match. CDR3 length: 18 residues. As originally analysed: Amplified reference gene primers provided the basis for estimating nucleated cell counts. Some clones are missing from TCRdb's copy, which holds only in-frame ones; the method was immunoSEQ multiplex PCR. D and trimming were read from the DNA, whereas the V and J calls and clone size are those reported in that table. The sample includes about 50,000 clones, about 90% of them seen just once. V gene TRBV25-1 combines with J gene TRBJ2-5; 8 nucleotides align to TRBD2. This sequence was found in a human donor in a cohort sampled during active COVID-19. The sequenced material came from peripheral blood. As DNA, the CDR3 is TGTGCCAGCAGTGGGGGGCGTGGTAGCGGGAATCCTGGGGAGACCCAGTACTTC. It specifies CASSGGRGSGNPGETQYF.